This TCR beta chain comes out of a study of Graves' ophthalmopathy and Graves' hyperthyroidism. On the study more broadly: Peripheral blood was gathered at the point of initial diagnosis, before any treatment started.

Symptoms, serum thyroxine and TRAb, thyroid ultrasound, and orbital computed tomography formed the diagnostic basis. PBMCs were isolated by Ficoll-Paque density gradient centrifugation, using approximately 10 ml of fresh peripheral blood as the starting material. From germline, CDR1 is MDHEN and CDR2 SYDVKM. The CDR3 is made up of 15 amino acids. The V and J ends lost 4 bases and 4 bases, in that order; junction bases with no gene match: 7. The authors amplified TCR beta CDR3 regions from RNA transcripts. Amplification began with first-round RT-PCR using HTBI primers, then second-round multiplex PCR was performed. TCRdb re-called the multiplex PCR reads with MiXCR, one entry per CDR3 protein. The sample shows some 150,000 distinct CDR3 sequences, 35% to 45% of them seen only once.

This TCR derives from a young man with Graves' ophthalmopathy. The material sequenced was peripheral blood. This chain uses TRBV28 with TRBJ2-7, with 10 bases lining up with TRBD2. CDR3 sequence (DNA): TGTGCCAGCAGTTGGGAAGCGGGAGGGGGGTACGAGCAGTACTTC. Amino acids: CASSWEAGGGYEQYF.